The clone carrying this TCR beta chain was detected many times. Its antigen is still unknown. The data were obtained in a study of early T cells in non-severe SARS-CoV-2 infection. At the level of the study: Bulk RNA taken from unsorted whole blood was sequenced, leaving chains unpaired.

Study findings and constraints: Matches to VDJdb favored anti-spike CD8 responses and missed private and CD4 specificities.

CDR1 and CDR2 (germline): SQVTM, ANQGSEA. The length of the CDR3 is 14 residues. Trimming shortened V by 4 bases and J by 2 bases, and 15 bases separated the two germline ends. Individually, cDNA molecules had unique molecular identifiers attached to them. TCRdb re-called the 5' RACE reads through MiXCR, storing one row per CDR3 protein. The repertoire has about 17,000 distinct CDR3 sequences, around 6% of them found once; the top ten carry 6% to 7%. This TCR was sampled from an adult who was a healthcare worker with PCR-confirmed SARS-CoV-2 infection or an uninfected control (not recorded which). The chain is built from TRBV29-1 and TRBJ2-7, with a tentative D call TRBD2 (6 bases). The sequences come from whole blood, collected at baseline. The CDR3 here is CSVVGGKSPYEQYF. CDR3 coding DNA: TGCAGCGTTGTCGGCGGGAAGAGCCCCTACGAGCAGTACTTC.